This entry describes one TCR beta chain. The junction departs from germline at one end; a sequencing error may be responsible. The same CDR3 can be traced to other DNA sequences in this sample. This sample stems from a study of OX40 agonist ivuxolimab in advanced cancers. At the level of the study: A history of anti-PD-1, anti-PD-L1 or anti-CTLA-4 therapy was acceptable, and approximately 40% had some. Three partial responders included one hepatocellular carcinoma patient and two cutaneous melanoma patients.

In germline, CDR1 is LNHNV, CDR2 YYDKDF (reference sequence). CDR3 length equals 16 residues. This table comes from immunoSEQ multiplex PCR, and its TCRdb copy is limited to in-frame clones, with some not included. The sample includes approximately 77,000 clones, roughly nine tenths of them seen just once. No patient had autoimmune disease or received systemic immunosuppression. Here the sequenced sample was CD4+ or CD8+ T cells sorted from blood, taken in a trial of the OX40 agonist ivuxolimab. V and J are TRBV15 and TRBJ1-1, with TRBD1 matching over 7 bases. The receptor was isolated from an adult with an advanced solid tumor such as melanoma, head and neck, liver or kidney cancer. CDR3 region: CATSRDNGRGLTEAFF. DNA of the CDR3: TGCGCCACCAGCAGAGATAATGGCAGGGGGTTAACTGAAGCTTTCTTT.